The 10 T cell receptor beta chains presented below share a single source sample, sequenced in a study of shared clonotypes between healthy human individuals. Repertoires were generated with immunoSEQ multiplex PCR, while TCRdb's copy carries only in-frame clones and drops some. Here the sample spans around 450,000 clones, more than 75% being singletons. The specimen sequenced was PBMCs. The receptors here all came from a woman in her thirties or forties in good health. Some clones in this sample may be carry-over from other donors' samples.

Only one count was recorded for this clone. The chain combines TRBV5-8 with TRBJ2-1; 10 bases match TRBD2. In germline, CDR1 is SGHTS, CDR2 YDEGEE. V was clipped by 5 bases and J by 3 bases; unmatched bases: 8. The CDR3 is 16 residues long. CDR3 bases: TGTGCCAGCAGAACGGGACTAGCGTGGTACTACAATGAGCAGTTCTTC. Its translation: CASRTGLAWYYNEQFF.

The chain links TRBV6-1 to TRBJ1-1, with D tentatively TRBD1 (6 bases). V lost 0 bases to trimming and J lost 4 bases, with 9 bases between them. Germline V gene data show CDR1 as MNHNS and CDR2 as SASEGT. The CDR3 has 14 amino acids. The CDR3 loop reads CASSEALGGTEAFF. The CDR3 coding sequence is TGTGCCAGCAGTGAAGCGCTAGGGGGCACTGAAGCTTTCTTT.

The chain employs TRBV27 and TRBJ2-3, with 9 bases fitting TRBD2. Germline-derived CDR1 and CDR2 are MNHEY and SMNVEV (reference sequence). The CDR3 loop spans 16 amino acids. V dropped 1 base and J dropped 2; count of bases not matched to a gene: 4. The CDR3 DNA reads as TGTGCCAGCAGTTTATTCGGGACTAGCCTCACAGATACGCAGTATTTT. Translating gives CASSLFGTSLTDTQYF.

The genes are TRBV27 and TRBJ1-5, with TRBD1 identical over 7 bases. Germline lookup yields CDR1 MNHEY and CDR2 SMNVEV (reference sequence). V lost 5 bases and J lost 7; bases outside the gene matches: 8. The CDR3 spans 14 residues. The CDR3 DNA is TGTGCCAGCAGTCTCGAGACAGGGAAGCAGCCCCAGCATTTT. This gives the protein CASSLETGKQPQHF.

This clone was picked up a small number of times. CDR3 sequence (DNA): TGTGCCAGTAGTATTGACGGACAAAGTTCGGAAAAACTGTTTTTT. Translation: CASSIDGQSSEKLFF. The V call is TRBV19, the J call TRBJ1-4; tentatively, D is TRBD1 (5 bases). Germline V gene sequence: CDR1 LNHDA, CDR2 SQIVND (reference sequence). With 3 bases removed from V and 8 bases from J, the gap between germline ends came to 16 bases. The length of the CDR3 is 15 residues.

This clone was observed a handful of times. V is TRBV5-6 and J is TRBJ2-7, with a tentative D call TRBD1 (7 bases). V was trimmed by 0 bases and J by 7 bases, leaving 11 bases between them. The CDR3 sequence is 13 residues long. Germline-derived CDR1 and CDR2 are SGHDT and YYEEEE. CDR3 DNA: TGTGCCAGCAGCTTGGAGTCAGGGGGGGAGCAGTACTTC. It translates to CASSLESGGEQYF.

The V call is TRBV30, the J call TRBJ1-5; D may be TRBD1 (5 bases). The V gene's germline CDR1 is GTSNPN and CDR2 SVGIG (reference sequence). This CDR3 is 15 amino acids long. Trimming stripped 2 bases from V and 2 bases from J, with 13 bases between. The CDR3 DNA sequence: TGTGCCTGGAGTCTCACCCTGGGGGGCAATCAGCCCCAGCATTTT. It specifies CAWSLTLGGNQPQHF. The full variable domain, its missing parts supplied by reference TRBV30 and TRBJ1-5, is SQTIHQWPATLVQPVGSPLSLECTVEGTSNPNLYWYRQAAGRGLQLLFYSVGIGQISSEVPQNLSASRPQDRQFILSSKKLLLSDSGFYLCAWSLTLGGNQPQHFGDGTRLSIL.

This sequence joins TRBV7-3 and TRBJ2-7, with TRBD1 matching over 9 bases. This CDR3 has 15 amino acids. With 7 bases clipped from V and 3 bases from J, the junction kept 10 bases outside the gene matches. CDR1 and CDR2 from the germline V gene are SGHTA and FQGTGA. CDR3 loop: CASTSPRDRVYEQYF. The DNA of the CDR3 is TGTGCCAGCACCTCGCCCCGGGACAGGGTCTACGAGCAGTACTTC. Full variable domain (remainder filled in from reference TRBV7-3 and TRBJ2-7): GAGVSQTPSNKVTEKGKYVELRCDPISGHTALYWYRQSLGQGPEFLIYFQGTGAADDSGLPNDRFFAVRPEGSVSTLKIQRTERGDSAVYLCASTSPRDRVYEQYFGPGTRLTVT.

The chain joins TRBV28 to TRBJ2-5; maybe TRBD1 (6 bases). From germline, CDR1 is MDHEN and CDR2 SYDVKM. Trimming removed 5 bases at V and 2 bases at J, with 15 bases between. This CDR3 comprises 15 residues. The CDR3, as DNA: TGTGCCAGCAGTCCCTCAGGGGCCCAACAAGAGACCCAGTACTTC. It translates to CASSPSGAQQETQYF.

V usage is TRBV19 and J usage is TRBJ2-7; D might be TRBD1 or TRBD2, each matching 5 bases. V was clipped by 2 bases and J by 4 bases, with 15 bases between them. The length of the CDR3 is 15 residues. Germline V gene sequence: CDR1 LNHDA, CDR2 SQIVND (reference sequence). This CDR3 is CASSIRDVGGYEQYF. As DNA, the CDR3 is TGTGCCAGTAGTATAAGGGACGTTGGGGGTTACGAGCAGTACTTC.